A selection of T cell receptor beta chains follows, all from one sample in a study of blood T cell repertoires in COVID-19. TCRdb keeps only in-frame clones here, not all; method: immunoSEQ multiplex PCR. The sample contains some 390,000 clones, approximately 86% of which appear only once. Sequenced: peripheral blood. The receptors were sampled from a human donor in a cohort sampled during active COVID-19. The CDR3 runs from the conserved cysteine through the conserved F or W. The D gene is left open where the match is weak. Clone size is given for some rows only: seen once, a few or many times, or a class if the clone is expanded.

j_gene: TRBJ1-5
v_gene: TRBV30
d_gene: TRBD1
abundance: -
CDR3aa: CAWSGTGTHQPQHF
CDR3nt: TGTGCCTGGAGTGGGACAGGGACTCATCAGCCCCAGCATTTT

j_gene: TRBJ2-3
v_gene: TRBV9
d_gene: -
abundance: -
CDR3aa: CASSVGWGPGTDTQYF
CDR3nt: TGTGCCAGCAGCGTAGGGTGGGGGCCTGGCACAGATACGCAGTATTTT

j_gene: TRBJ2-7
v_gene: TRBV30
d_gene: TRBD1
abundance: few
CDR3aa: CAWSGRGPSTEQYF
CDR3nt: TGTGCCTGGAGCGGCAGGGGGCCATCTACGGAGCAGTACTTC

j_gene: TRBJ1-2
v_gene: TRBV3-1/TRBV3-2
d_gene: -
abundance: -
CDR3aa: CASSQDRGGRRLSMGYGYTF
CDR3nt: TGTGCCAGCAGCCAAGATCGCGGGGGACGGCGATTATCTATGGGCTATGGCTACACCTTC

j_gene: TRBJ1-5
v_gene: TRBV19
d_gene: -
abundance: -
CDR3aa: CASSTGQRNQPQHF
CDR3nt: TGTGCCAGTAGTACCGGACAGCGCAATCAGCCCCAGCATTTT

j_gene: TRBJ2-1
v_gene: TRBV6-4
d_gene: -
abundance: -
CDR3aa: CASSYDFGSYNEQFF
CDR3nt: TGTGCCAGCAGTTACGATTTCGGCTCCTACAATGAGCAGTTCTTC

j_gene: TRBJ2-7
v_gene: TRBV19
d_gene: -
abundance: -
CDR3aa: CASSPATDSFNSYEQYF
CDR3nt: TGTGCCAGTAGTCCGGCAACGGACAGCTTTAACTCCTACGAGCAGTACTTC

j_gene: TRBJ1-2
v_gene: TRBV7-8
d_gene: -
abundance: -
CDR3aa: CASSLAVRQAGYTF
CDR3nt: TGTGCCAGCAGCTTAGCCGTGAGACAGGCTGGCTACACCTTC

j_gene: TRBJ1-4
v_gene: TRBV5-1
d_gene: -
abundance: once
CDR3aa: CASRSGYRGAVNEKLFF
CDR3nt: TGCGCCAGCAGGTCCGGTTACCGGGGGGCTGTTAACGAAAAACTGTTTTTT

j_gene: TRBJ2-7
v_gene: TRBV4-2
d_gene: TRBD2
abundance: -
CDR3aa: CASSSAAGTRTYEQYF
CDR3nt: TGTGCCAGCAGCTCAGCAGCCGGGACTAGGACCTACGAGCAGTACTTC

j_gene: TRBJ2-5
v_gene: TRBV3-1/TRBV3-2
d_gene: -
abundance: -
CDR3aa: CASSRGNYGRETQYF
CDR3nt: TGTGCCAGCAGCCGGGGCAACTATGGTAGAGAGACCCAGTACTTC

j_gene: TRBJ2-3
v_gene: TRBV27
d_gene: TRBD2
abundance: -
CDR3aa: CASSLRAGVGDTQYF
CDR3nt: TGTGCCAGCAGTCTCCGGGCGGGAGTGGGGGATACGCAGTATTTT

j_gene: TRBJ2-3
v_gene: TRBV6-5
d_gene: TRBD2
abundance: -
CDR3aa: CASSFSRGRDTQYF
CDR3nt: TGTGCCAGCAGTTTTTCTCGCGGGAGAGATACGCAGTATTTT

j_gene: TRBJ2-3
v_gene: TRBV18
d_gene: -
abundance: -
CDR3aa: CASSPPEGRTSTDTQYF
CDR3nt: TGTGCCAGCTCACCACCGGAGGGCAGAACTAGCACAGATACGCAGTATTTT

j_gene: TRBJ1-2
v_gene: TRBV24-1
d_gene: -
abundance: -
CDR3aa: CATSGRGTYGYTF
CDR3nt: TGTGCCACAAGTGGTCGGGGAACCTATGGCTACACCTTC

j_gene: TRBJ2-5
v_gene: TRBV2
d_gene: -
abundance: -
CDR3aa: CASAPGEVAETQYF
CDR3nt: TGTGCCAGCGCCCCAGGTGAAGTGGCGGAGACCCAGTACTTC

j_gene: TRBJ2-7
v_gene: TRBV14
d_gene: -
abundance: once
CDR3aa: CASSQGAWQSSYEQYF
CDR3nt: TGTGCCAGCAGCCAAGGGGCCTGGCAGAGCTCCTACGAGCAGTACTTC

j_gene: TRBJ2-3
v_gene: TRBV6-4
d_gene: TRBD2
abundance: once
CDR3aa: CASSVLAGDTDTQYF
CDR3nt: TGTGCCAGCAGCGTACTAGCGGGGGACACAGATACGCAGTATTTT

j_gene: TRBJ2-3
v_gene: TRBV19
d_gene: TRBD2
abundance: -
CDR3aa: CASTPLAGGSTDTQYF
CDR3nt: TGTGCCAGTACTCCCCTAGCGGGAGGTAGCACAGATACGCAGTATTTT

j_gene: TRBJ2-3
v_gene: TRBV11-2
d_gene: -
abundance: once
CDR3aa: CASSLDSTDTQYF
CDR3nt: TGTGCCAGCAGCTTAGACTCCACAGATACGCAGTATTTT

j_gene: TRBJ2-1
v_gene: TRBV7-3
d_gene: TRBD1
abundance: -
CDR3aa: CASSLVQGSRSEQFF
CDR3nt: TGTGCCAGCAGCTTGGTACAGGGGAGTCGGAGTGAGCAGTTCTTC

j_gene: TRBJ2-7
v_gene: TRBV7-9
d_gene: -
abundance: -
CDR3aa: CASSLSGAVKTYEQYF
CDR3nt: TGTGCCAGCAGCTTAAGTGGGGCCGTCAAAACCTACGAGCAGTACTTC

j_gene: TRBJ2-5
v_gene: TRBV2
d_gene: -
abundance: -
CDR3aa: CASSGLGVGSQETQYF
CDR3nt: TGTGCCAGCAGTGGGTTGGGAGTGGGCTCCCAAGAGACCCAGTACTTC

j_gene: TRBJ1-6
v_gene: TRBV11-3
d_gene: -
abundance: -
CDR3aa: CASSFRPGAPLHF
CDR3nt: TGTGCCAGCAGCTTCCGGCCGGGGGCACCCCTCCACTTT

j_gene: TRBJ1-4
v_gene: TRBV7-6
d_gene: TRBD1
abundance: once
CDR3aa: CASSSRDRRDEKLFF
CDR3nt: TGTGCCAGCAGCTCGCGGGACAGAAGGGATGAAAAACTGTTTTTT

j_gene: TRBJ1-1
v_gene: TRBV29-1
d_gene: TRBD1
abundance: -
CDR3aa: CSVGQGRTEAFF
CDR3nt: TGCAGCGTTGGACAGGGTCGGACTGAAGCTTTCTTT

j_gene: TRBJ2-1
v_gene: TRBV29-1
d_gene: TRBD1
abundance: -
CDR3aa: CSVVLGQGGNEQFF
CDR3nt: TGCAGCGTTGTCCTCGGACAGGGAGGAAATGAGCAGTTCTTC

j_gene: TRBJ2-5
v_gene: TRBV7-2
d_gene: -
abundance: -
CDR3aa: CASSLVFDRQETQYF
CDR3nt: TGTGCCAGCAGCTTAGTATTCGACAGACAAGAGACCCAGTACTTC

j_gene: TRBJ2-7
v_gene: TRBV14
d_gene: -
abundance: -
CDR3aa: CASRPDSASPYEQYF
CDR3nt: TGTGCCAGCAGACCGGACAGTGCTTCTCCTTACGAGCAGTACTTC

j_gene: TRBJ1-1
v_gene: TRBV10-2
d_gene: -
abundance: -
CDR3aa: CASSEFGINTEAFF
CDR3nt: TGCGCCAGCAGTGAGTTCGGGATAAACACTGAAGCTTTCTTT

j_gene: TRBJ2-6
v_gene: TRBV14
d_gene: -
abundance: -
CDR3aa: CASSFGGPGANVLTF
CDR3nt: TGTGCCAGCAGTTTCGGCGGTCCTGGGGCCAACGTCCTGACTTTC

j_gene: TRBJ1-1
v_gene: TRBV11-2
d_gene: -
abundance: -
CDR3aa: CASSVDRVNTEAFF
CDR3nt: TGTGCCAGCAGCGTCGACAGAGTCAACACTGAAGCTTTCTTT

j_gene: TRBJ2-7
v_gene: TRBV10-3
d_gene: TRBD1
abundance: once
CDR3aa: CAISKGQEGTYEQYF
CDR3nt: TGTGCCATCAGTAAAGGACAGGAAGGTACCTACGAGCAGTACTTC

j_gene: TRBJ1-2
v_gene: TRBV19
d_gene: -
abundance: -
CDR3aa: CASSIAEGRYGYTF
CDR3nt: TGTGCCAGTAGTATAGCGGAGGGACGCTATGGCTACACCTTC

j_gene: TRBJ2-2
v_gene: TRBV9
d_gene: TRBD2
abundance: -
CDR3aa: CASSVGAGGLTGELFF
CDR3nt: TGTGCCAGCAGCGTAGGAGCGGGGGGGTTGACCGGGGAGCTGTTTTTT